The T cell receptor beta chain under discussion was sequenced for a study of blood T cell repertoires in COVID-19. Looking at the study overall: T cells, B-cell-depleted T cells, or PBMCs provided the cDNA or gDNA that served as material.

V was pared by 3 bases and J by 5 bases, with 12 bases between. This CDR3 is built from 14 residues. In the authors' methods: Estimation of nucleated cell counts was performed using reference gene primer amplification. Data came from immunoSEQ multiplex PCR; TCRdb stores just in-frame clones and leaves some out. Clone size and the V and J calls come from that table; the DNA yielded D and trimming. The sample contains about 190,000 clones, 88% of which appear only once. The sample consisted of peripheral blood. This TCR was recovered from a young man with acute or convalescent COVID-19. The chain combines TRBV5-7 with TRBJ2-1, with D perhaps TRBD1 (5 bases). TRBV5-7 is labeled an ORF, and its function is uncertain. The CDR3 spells CASSSQESNNEQFF. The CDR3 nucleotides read TGTGCCAGCAGCTCACAGGAATCAAACAATGAGCAGTTCTTC.